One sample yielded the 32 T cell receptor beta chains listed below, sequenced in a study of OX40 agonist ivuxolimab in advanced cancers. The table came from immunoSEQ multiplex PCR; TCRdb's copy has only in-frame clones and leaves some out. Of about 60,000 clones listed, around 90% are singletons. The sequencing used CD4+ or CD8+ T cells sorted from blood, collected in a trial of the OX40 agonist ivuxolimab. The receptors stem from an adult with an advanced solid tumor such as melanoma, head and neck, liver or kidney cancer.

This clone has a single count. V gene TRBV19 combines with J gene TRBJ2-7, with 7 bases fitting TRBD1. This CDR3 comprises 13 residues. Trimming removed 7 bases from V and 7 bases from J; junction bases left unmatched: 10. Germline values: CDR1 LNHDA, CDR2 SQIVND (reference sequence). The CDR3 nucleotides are TGTGCCAGTACCATGACAGGGTTGGAAGAGCAGTACTTC. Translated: CASTMTGLEEQYF. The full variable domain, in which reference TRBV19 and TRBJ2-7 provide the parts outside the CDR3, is DGGITQSPKYLFRKEGQNVTLSCEQNLNHDAMYWYRQDPGQGLRLIYYSQIVNDFQKGDIAEGYSVSREKKESFPLTVTSAQKNPTAFYLCASTMTGLEEQYFGPGTRLTVT.

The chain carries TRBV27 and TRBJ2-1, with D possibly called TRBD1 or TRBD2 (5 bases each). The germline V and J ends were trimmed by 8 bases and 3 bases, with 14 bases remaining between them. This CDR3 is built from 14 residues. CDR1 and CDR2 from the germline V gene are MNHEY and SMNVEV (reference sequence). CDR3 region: CASAPGPLYNEQFF. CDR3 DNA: TGTGCCAGCGCACCGGGACCACTCTACAATGAGCAGTTCTTC.

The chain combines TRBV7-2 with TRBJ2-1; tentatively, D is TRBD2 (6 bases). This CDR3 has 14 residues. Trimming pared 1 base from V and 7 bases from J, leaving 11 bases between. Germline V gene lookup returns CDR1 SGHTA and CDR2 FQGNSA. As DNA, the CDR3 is TGTGCCAGCAGCTTAGGGGCGGGGCGGAATGAGCAGTTCTTC. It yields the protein CASSLGAGRNEQFF.

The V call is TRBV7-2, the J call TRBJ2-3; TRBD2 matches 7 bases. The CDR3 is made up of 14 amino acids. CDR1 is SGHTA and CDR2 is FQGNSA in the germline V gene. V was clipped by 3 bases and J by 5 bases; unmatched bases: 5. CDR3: CASSFGDYRDTQYF. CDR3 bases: TGTGCCAGCAGCTTCGGGGACTACCGAGATACGCAGTATTTT.

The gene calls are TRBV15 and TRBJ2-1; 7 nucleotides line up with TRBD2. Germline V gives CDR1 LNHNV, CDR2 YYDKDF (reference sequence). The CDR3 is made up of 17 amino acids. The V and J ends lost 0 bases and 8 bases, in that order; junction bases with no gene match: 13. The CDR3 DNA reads TGTGCCACCAGCAGAGAGGGTGAACTAGCGCTAAAAGATGAGCAGTTCTTC. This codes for CATSREGELALKDEQFF.

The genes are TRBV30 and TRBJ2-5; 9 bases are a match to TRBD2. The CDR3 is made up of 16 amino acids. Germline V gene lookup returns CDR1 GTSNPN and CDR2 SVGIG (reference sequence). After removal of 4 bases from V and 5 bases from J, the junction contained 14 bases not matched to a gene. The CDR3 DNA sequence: TGTGCCTGGACCCCGGCCGCGGGAGGGCCCTCGGAGACCCAGTACTTC. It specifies CAWTPAAGGPSETQYF.

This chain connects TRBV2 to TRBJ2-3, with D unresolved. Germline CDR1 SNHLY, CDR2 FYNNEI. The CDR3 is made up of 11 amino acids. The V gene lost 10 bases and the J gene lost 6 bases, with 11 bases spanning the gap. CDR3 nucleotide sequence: TGTGCCAAGGGCCTCTCTGATACGCAGTATTTT. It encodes CAKGLSDTQYF.

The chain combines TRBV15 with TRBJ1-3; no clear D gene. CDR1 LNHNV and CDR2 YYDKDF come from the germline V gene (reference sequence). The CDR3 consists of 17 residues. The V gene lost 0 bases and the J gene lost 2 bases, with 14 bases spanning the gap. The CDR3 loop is CATSRDGFTNTGNTIYF. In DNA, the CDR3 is TGTGCCACCAGCAGAGATGGGTTTACCAACACTGGAAACACCATATATTTT.

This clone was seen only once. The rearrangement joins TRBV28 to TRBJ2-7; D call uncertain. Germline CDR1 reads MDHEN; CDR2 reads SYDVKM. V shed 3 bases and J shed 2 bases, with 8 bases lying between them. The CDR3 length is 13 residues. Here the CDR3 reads CASSFFSAYEQYF. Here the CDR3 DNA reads TGTGCCAGCAGTTTTTTCTCGGCCTACGAGCAGTACTTC.

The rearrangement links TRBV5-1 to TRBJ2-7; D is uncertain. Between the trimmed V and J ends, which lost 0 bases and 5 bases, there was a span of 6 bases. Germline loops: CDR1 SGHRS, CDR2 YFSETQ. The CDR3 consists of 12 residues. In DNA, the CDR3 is TGCGCCAGCAGCTTGGCCGGCGACGAGCAGTACTTC. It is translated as CASSLAGDEQYF. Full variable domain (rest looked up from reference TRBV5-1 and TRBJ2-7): KAGVTQTPRYLIKTRGQQVTLSCSPISGHRSVSWYQQTPGQGLQFLFEYFSETQRNKGNFPGRFSGRQFSNSRSEMNVSTLELGDSALYLCASSLAGDEQYFGPGTRLTVT.

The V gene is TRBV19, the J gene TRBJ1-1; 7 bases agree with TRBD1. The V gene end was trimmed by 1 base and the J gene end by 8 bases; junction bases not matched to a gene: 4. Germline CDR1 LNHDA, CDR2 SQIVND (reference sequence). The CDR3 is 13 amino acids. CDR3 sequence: CASSIGGTAEAFF. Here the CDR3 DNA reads TGTGCCAGTAGTATAGGAGGGACAGCCGAAGCTTTCTTT.

In DNA form, the CDR3 reads TGCGCCAGCAGCTTGGGAGCAGGGGTCTACGAGCAGTACTTC. Protein sequence: CASSLGAGVYEQYF. This chain connects TRBV5-1 to TRBJ2-5, with D possibly being TRBD1 (6 bases). The closer fit of TRBJ2-7 to the DNA end suggests the J call may be wrong. The V gene's germline CDR1 is SGHRS and CDR2 YFSETQ. The length of the CDR3 is 14 residues.

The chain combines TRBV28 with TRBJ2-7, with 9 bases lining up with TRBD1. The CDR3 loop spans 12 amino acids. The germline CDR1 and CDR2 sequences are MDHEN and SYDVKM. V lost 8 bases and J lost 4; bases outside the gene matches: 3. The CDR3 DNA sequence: TGTGCCAGCGAGGACAGGGGATACGAGCAGTACTTC. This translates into CASEDRGYEQYF.

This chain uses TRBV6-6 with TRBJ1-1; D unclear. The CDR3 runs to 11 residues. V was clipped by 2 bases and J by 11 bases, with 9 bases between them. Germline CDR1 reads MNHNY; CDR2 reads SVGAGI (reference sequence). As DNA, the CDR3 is TGTGCCAGCAGTTACGCGGATGGTGCTTTCTTT. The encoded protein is CASSYADGAFF.

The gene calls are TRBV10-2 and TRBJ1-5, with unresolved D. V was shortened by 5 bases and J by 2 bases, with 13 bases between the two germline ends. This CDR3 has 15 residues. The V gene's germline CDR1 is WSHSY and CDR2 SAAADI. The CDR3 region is CASSSSPGGNQPQHF. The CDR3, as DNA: TGCGCCAGCAGTTCGTCCCCGGGTGGCAATCAGCCCCAGCATTTT.

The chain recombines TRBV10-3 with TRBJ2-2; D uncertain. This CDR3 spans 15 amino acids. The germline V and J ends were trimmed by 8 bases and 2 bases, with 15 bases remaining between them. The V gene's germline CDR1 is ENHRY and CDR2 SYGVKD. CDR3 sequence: CAIDERTINTGELFF. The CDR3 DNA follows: TGTGCCATCGACGAGAGGACCATTAACACCGGGGAGCTGTTTTTT.

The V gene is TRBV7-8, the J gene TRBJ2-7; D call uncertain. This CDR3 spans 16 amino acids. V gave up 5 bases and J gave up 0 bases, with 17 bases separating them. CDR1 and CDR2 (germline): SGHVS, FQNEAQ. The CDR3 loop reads CASSPSTQVASYEQYF. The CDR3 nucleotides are TGTGCCAGCAGCCCCAGCACGCAGGTAGCCTCCTACGAGCAGTACTTC.

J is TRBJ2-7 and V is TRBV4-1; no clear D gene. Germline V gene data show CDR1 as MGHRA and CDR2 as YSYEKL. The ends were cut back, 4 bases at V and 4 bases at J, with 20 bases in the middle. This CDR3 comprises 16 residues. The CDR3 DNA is TGCGCCAGCAGCCCCGGCACCCGGACCCCTCTATACGAGCAGTACTTC. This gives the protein CASSPGTRTPLYEQYF.

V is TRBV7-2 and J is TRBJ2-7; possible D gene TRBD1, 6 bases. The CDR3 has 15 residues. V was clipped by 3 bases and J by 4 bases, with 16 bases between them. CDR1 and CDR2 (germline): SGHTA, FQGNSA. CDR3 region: CASSLGAGQSYEQYF. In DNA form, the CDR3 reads TGTGCCAGCAGCTTGGGGGCCGGACAGTCGTACGAGCAGTACTTC.

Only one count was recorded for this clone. CDR3 nucleotides: TGTGCCAGCAGCTTAGCATCCGACTACGAGCAGTACTTC. Encoded protein: CASSLASDYEQYF. The rearrangement links TRBV7-9 to TRBJ2-7; D is unresolved. The V gene lost 0 bases and the J gene lost 3 bases, with 6 bases spanning the gap. CDR3 length equals 13 residues. Germline values: CDR1 SEHNR, CDR2 FQNEAQ (reference sequence).

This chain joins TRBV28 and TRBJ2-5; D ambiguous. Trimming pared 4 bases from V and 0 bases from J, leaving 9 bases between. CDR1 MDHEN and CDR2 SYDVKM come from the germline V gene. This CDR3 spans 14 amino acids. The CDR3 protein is CASSSYRDQETQYF. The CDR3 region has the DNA TGTGCCAGCAGTTCCTACCGGGACCAAGAGACCCAGTACTTC.

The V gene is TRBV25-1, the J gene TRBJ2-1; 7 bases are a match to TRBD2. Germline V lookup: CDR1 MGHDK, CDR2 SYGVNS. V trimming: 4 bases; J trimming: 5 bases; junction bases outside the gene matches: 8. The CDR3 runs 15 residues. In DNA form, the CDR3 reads TGTGCCAGCAGTGCGGACACTCTAGCGGACAATGAGCAGTTCTTC. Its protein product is CASSADTLADNEQFF.

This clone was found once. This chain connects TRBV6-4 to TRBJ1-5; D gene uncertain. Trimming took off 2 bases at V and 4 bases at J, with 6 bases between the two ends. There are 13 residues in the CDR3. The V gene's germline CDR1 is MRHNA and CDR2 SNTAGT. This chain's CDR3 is CASSDIPNQPQHF. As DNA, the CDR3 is TGTGCCAGCAGTGACATCCCGAATCAGCCCCAGCATTTT.

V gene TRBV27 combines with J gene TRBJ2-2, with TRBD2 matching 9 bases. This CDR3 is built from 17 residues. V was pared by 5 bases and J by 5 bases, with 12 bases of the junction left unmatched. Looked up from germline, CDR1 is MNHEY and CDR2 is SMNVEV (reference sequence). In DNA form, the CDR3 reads TGTGCCAGCAGTCGTTTGATTAGCGGGAGAGGAACCGGGGAGCTGTTTTTT. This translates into CASSRLISGRGTGELFF.

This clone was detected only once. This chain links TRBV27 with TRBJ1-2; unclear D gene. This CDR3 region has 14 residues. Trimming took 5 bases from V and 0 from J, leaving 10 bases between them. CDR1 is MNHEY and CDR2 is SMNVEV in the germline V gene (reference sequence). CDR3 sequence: CASSPGYANYGYTF. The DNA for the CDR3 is TGTGCCAGCAGTCCCGGATACGCTAACTATGGCTACACCTTC.

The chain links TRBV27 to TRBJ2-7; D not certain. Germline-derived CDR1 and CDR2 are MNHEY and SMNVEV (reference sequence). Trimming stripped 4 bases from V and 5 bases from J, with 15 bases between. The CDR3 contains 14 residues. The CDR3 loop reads CASSSGRAAHEQYF. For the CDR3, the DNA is TGTGCCAGCAGTTCCGGCCGTGCAGCCCACGAGCAGTACTTC.

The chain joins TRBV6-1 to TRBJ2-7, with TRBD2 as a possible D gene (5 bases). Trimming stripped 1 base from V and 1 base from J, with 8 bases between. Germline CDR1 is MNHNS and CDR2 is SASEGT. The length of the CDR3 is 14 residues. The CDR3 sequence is CASSEVSESYEQYF. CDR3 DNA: TGTGCCAGCAGTGAAGTTAGCGAATCCTACGAGCAGTACTTC.

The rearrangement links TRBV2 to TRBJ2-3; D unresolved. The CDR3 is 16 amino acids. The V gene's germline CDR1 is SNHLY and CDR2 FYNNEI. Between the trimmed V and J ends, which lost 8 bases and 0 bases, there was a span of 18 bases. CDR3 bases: TGTGCCAGCGATAAAGGCTATGGGTCTAGCACAGATACGCAGTATTTT. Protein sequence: CASDKGYGSSTDTQYF. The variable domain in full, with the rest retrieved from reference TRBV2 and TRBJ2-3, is EPEVTQTPSHQVTQMGQEVILRCVPISNHLYFYWYRQILGQKVEFLVSFYNNEISEKSEIFDDQFSVERPDGSNFTLKIRSTKLEDSAMYFCASDKGYGSSTDTQYFGPGTRLTVL.

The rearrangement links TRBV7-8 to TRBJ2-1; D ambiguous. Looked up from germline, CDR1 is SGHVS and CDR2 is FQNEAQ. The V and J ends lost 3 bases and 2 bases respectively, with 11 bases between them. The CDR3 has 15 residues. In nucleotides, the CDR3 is TGTGCCAGCAGCTTTGACCCGGCGGCCTACAATGAGCAGTTCTTC. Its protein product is CASSFDPAAYNEQFF.

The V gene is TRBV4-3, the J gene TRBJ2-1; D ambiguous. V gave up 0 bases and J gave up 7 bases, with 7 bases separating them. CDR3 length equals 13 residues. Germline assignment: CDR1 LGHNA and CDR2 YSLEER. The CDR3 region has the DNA TGCGCCAGCAGCCAAGAAGGGTGGAATGAGCAGTTCTTC. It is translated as CASSQEGWNEQFF.

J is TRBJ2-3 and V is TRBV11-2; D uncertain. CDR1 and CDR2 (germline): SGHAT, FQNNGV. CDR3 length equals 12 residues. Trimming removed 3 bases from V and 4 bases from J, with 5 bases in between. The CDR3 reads CASSLSPDTQYF. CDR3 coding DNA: TGTGCCAGCAGCTTGTCCCCAGATACGCAGTATTTT.

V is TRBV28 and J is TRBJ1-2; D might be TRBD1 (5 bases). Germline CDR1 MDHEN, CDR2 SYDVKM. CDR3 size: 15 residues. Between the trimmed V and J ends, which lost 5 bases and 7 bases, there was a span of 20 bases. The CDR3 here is CASSPLEGTLSGYTF. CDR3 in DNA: TGTGCCAGCAGTCCCCTCGAGGGGACTCTAAGTGGCTACACCTTC.